These T cell receptor beta chains were read from a single sample in a study of blood T cell repertoires in COVID-19. TCRdb keeps only in-frame clones here, not all; method: immunoSEQ multiplex PCR. The sample contains a few hundred thousand clones, about four fifths of which appear only once. Material for sequencing was peripheral blood. The receptors come from an elderly man with acute or convalescent COVID-19. Each CDR3 is given with its conserved first and last residue. D genes are given only for firm matches. Rows give clone size only sometimes, using once, few, many, or a class for an expanded clone.

V gene	D gene	J gene	clone size	CDR3 protein	CDR3 DNA
TRBV11-2	-	TRBJ2-6	-	CASSLRRQVDSGANVLTF	TGTGCCAGCAGCTTACGTAGGCAGGTTGACTCTGGGGCCAACGTCCTGACTTTC
TRBV7-9	-	TRBJ1-6	-	CASSLTQNSPLHF	TGTGCCAGCAGCTTAACACAGAATTCACCCCTCCACTTT
TRBV28	-	TRBJ1-5	-	CASSPPRGNQPQHF	TGTGCCAGCAGTCCCCCGAGAGGCAATCAGCCCCAGCATTTT
TRBV7-2	-	TRBJ1-2	-	CASSLGRSYGYTF	TGTGCCAGCAGCTTAGGGCGGAGCTATGGCTACACCTTC
TRBV2	TRBD1	TRBJ1-1	-	CASSGQGLNTEAFF	TGTGCCAGCAGCGGACAGGGCCTAAACACTGAAGCTTTCTTT
TRBV19	TRBD2	TRBJ2-1	-	CASSTQAGGAYNEQFF	TGTGCCAGTAGTACACAAGCGGGAGGCGCATACAATGAGCAGTTCTTC
TRBV7-9	TRBD1	TRBJ1-1	-	CASSPGQTLSTEAFF	TGTGCCAGCAGCCCGGGACAGACTTTGAGCACTGAAGCTTTCTTT
TRBV3-1/TRBV3-2	TRBD1	TRBJ1-4	-	CASSQGDRTKLFF	TGTGCCAGCAGCCAAGGGGACAGGACAAAACTGTTTTTT
TRBV3-1/TRBV3-2	TRBD2	TRBJ2-1	-	CASSQDYIAGLHEQFF	TGTGCCAGCAGCCAAGACTACATAGCGGGATTACATGAGCAGTTCTTC
TRBV3-1/TRBV3-2	TRBD2	TRBJ2-7	-	CASNHMGLAGGEQYF	TGTGCCAGCAACCATATGGGACTAGCGGGAGGGGAGCAGTACTTC
TRBV4-2	-	TRBJ2-5	-	CASSHSGSRETQYF	TGTGCCAGCAGCCATTCAGGGTCCCGAGAGACCCAGTACTTC
TRBV11-2	-	TRBJ2-2	-	CASSLRGRGGNTGELFF	TGTGCCAGCAGCCTTCGTGGGCGGGGAGGGAACACCGGGGAGCTGTTTTTT
TRBV27	-	TRBJ1-2	-	CASSLRAPREYGYTF	TGTGCCAGCAGTTTGCGGGCTCCGAGGGAGTATGGCTACACCTTC
TRBV3-1/TRBV3-2	-	TRBJ2-5	-	CASSPVQGRETQYF	TGTGCCAGCAGCCCCGTACAGGGTCGCGAGACCCAGTACTTC
TRBV14	-	TRBJ2-7	few	CASSQGSRVSYEQYF	TGTGCCAGCAGCCAGGGGTCCAGGGTCTCCTACGAGCAGTACTTC
TRBV14	TRBD2	TRBJ2-1	-	CASSHGLAGAPAYEQFF	TGTGCCAGCAGCCACGGACTAGCGGGAGCCCCGGCATATGAGCAGTTCTTC
TRBV24-1	-	TRBJ1-3	-	CATRARGGNTIYF	TGTGCCACCAGGGCTAGGGGTGGAAACACCATATATTTT
TRBV21-1	-	TRBJ2-1	-	CASSQDSHSTGNEQFF	TGTGCCAGCAGTCAAGACTCTCATTCGACGGGCAATGAGCAGTTCTTC
TRBV2	-	TRBJ2-3	-	CASMGRRAYSTDTQYF	TGTGCCAGCATGGGAAGGAGGGCGTATAGCACAGATACGCAGTATTTT
TRBV7-3	-	TRBJ2-3	-	CASSPDSSSTDTQYF	TGTGCCAGCAGCCCGGACAGTTCTAGCACAGATACGCAGTATTTT
TRBV2	-	TRBJ1-5	-	CASSTGPDQPQHF	TGTGCCAGCAGCACAGGGCCCGATCAGCCCCAGCATTTT
TRBV30	-	TRBJ2-7	-	CAWSVEGIRGEQYF	TGTGCCTGGAGTGTGGAAGGAATCCGAGGCGAGCAGTACTTC
TRBV15	-	TRBJ1-1	-	CATSRGQTEAFF	TGTGCCACCAGCAGAGGCCAGACTGAAGCTTTCTTT
TRBV7-9	-	TRBJ1-6	-	CASSFDSSNSPLHF	TGTGCCAGCAGTTTTGACAGTTCCAATTCACCCCTCCACTTT
TRBV19	-	TRBJ1-2	-	CASTYAGSASTSHGYTF	TGTGCCAGTACCTACGCGGGCAGCGCCTCCACCTCACATGGCTACACCTTC
TRBV6-6	TRBD2	TRBJ2-1	-	CASYRTRGSNEQFF	TGTGCCAGCTACCGGACTAGAGGGTCCAATGAGCAGTTCTTC
TRBV18	TRBD2	TRBJ2-2	-	CASSLGLAGASGELFF	TGTGCCAGCTCACTCGGACTAGCGGGGGCCTCCGGGGAGCTGTTTTTT
TRBV7-8	TRBD1	TRBJ2-7	-	CASSLTDRGAPYEQYF	TGTGCCAGCAGCCTAACTGACAGGGGAGCTCCCTACGAGCAGTACTTC
TRBV4-1	TRBD2	TRBJ2-2	-	CASSQVPGGASGRGGGELFF	TGCGCCAGCAGCCAAGTCCCCGGCGGAGCTAGCGGGAGAGGGGGCGGGGAGCTGTTTTTT
TRBV5-4	TRBD1	TRBJ2-3	-	CASSLAGQGKNTQYF	TGTGCCAGCAGCTTGGCCGGACAGGGTAAAAATACGCAGTATTTT
TRBV11-1	-	TRBJ2-5	-	CASSLHEGEISETQYF	TGTGCCAGCAGCTTACACGAGGGGGAGATCTCGGAGACCCAGTACTTC
TRBV7-9	TRBD1	TRBJ1-5	-	CASSLVGRGANQPQHF	TGTGCCAGCAGCTTAGTGGGCAGGGGGGCCAATCAGCCCCAGCATTTT
TRBV6-6	TRBD1	TRBJ1-2	once	CASSYSRGNYGYTF	TGTGCCAGCAGTTACTCCAGGGGGAACTATGGCTACACCTTC
TRBV7-9	-	TRBJ2-5	-	CASSYTGREETQYF	TGTGCCAGCAGCTATACAGGGAGGGAAGAGACCCAGTACTTC
TRBV6-1	-	TRBJ2-1	-	CASSERTEYNEQFF	TGTGCCAGCAGTGAACGGACAGAGTACAATGAGCAGTTCTTC
TRBV6-5	-	TRBJ1-2	-	CASSYSKGASAQGYTF	TGTGCCAGCAGTTACTCGAAAGGGGCGTCGGCCCAGGGCTACACCTTC
TRBV29-1	-	TRBJ2-5	-	CSANPGEETQYF	TGCAGCGCCAACCCGGGGGAAGAGACCCAGTACTTC
TRBV2	TRBD1	TRBJ1-2	-	CASSEAPGQPYGYTF	TGTGCCAGCAGTGAAGCCCCGGGACAGCCCTATGGCTACACCTTC
TRBV10-3	-	TRBJ1-1	-	CAIRGVDTEAFF	TGTGCCATCAGAGGGGTAGACACTGAAGCTTTCTTT
TRBV6-6	-	TRBJ2-2	-	CASSYSSKNTGELFF	TGTGCCAGCAGTTACTCTTCCAAGAACACCGGGGAGCTGTTTTTT
TRBV27	-	TRBJ2-3	-	CASSLSFQGLGGTDTQYF	TGTGCCAGCAGTTTATCTTTCCAGGGGCTCGGAGGTACAGATACGCAGTATTTT
TRBV7-2	-	TRBJ2-7	-	CASSLAHSGSEQYF	TGTGCCAGCAGCTTAGCGCATTCTGGCTCCGAGCAGTACTTC
TRBV25-1	-	TRBJ1-4	once	CASSEPGRTNEKLFF	TGTGCCAGCAGTGAGCCCGGACGGACAAATGAAAAACTGTTTTTT
TRBV9	-	TRBJ1-6	-	CASSLRQSNSPLHF	TGTGCCAGCAGCTTACGACAGAGTAATTCACCCCTCCACTTT
TRBV27	-	TRBJ2-7	-	CASSLSVGARQSYEQYF	TGTGCCAGCAGTTTATCTGTGGGGGCCCGACAATCCTACGAGCAGTACTTC